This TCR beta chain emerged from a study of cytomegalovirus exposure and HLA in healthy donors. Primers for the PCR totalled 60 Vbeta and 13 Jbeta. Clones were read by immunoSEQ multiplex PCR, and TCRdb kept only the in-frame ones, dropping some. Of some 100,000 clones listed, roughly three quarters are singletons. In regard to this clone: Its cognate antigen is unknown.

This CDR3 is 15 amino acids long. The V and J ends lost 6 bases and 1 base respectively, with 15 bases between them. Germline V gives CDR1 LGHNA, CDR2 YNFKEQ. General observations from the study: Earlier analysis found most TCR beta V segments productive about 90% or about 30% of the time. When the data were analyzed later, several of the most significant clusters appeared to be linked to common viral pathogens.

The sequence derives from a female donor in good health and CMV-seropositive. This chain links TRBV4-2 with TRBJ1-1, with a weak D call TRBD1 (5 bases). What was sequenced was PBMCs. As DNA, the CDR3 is TGTGCCAGCAGGCCGGACGGGCAGGGGAACACTGAAGCTTTCTTT. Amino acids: CASRPDGQGNTEAFF.